This T cell receptor beta chain is from a study of blood T cell repertoires in COVID-19. Looking at the study overall: Sources were T cells, B-cell-depleted T cells, or PBMCs; the material itself was cDNA or gDNA.

The V end lost 1 base, the J end lost 0 bases, and 7 bases lay between the germline ends. The CDR3 length is 14 residues. Germline-derived CDR1 and CDR2 are SGHVS and FQNEAQ. Authors' processing steps: Amplification of reference gene primers was used by the study to estimate nucleated cell counts. Assay: immunoSEQ multiplex PCR; the TCRdb copy retains only in-frame clones and omits some. For V, J and clone size, that table is used; D and trimming come from the DNA. The sample carries approximately 480,000 clones, roughly 89% recorded once. The Seattle patients, enrolled during active infection, were followed longitudinally.

The TCR comes from a man between 18 and 35 years old with COVID-19, enrolled during active disease. The source material was peripheral blood. The rearrangement joins TRBV7-8 to TRBJ2-7, with D maybe TRBD2 (5 bases). The CDR3 coding sequence is TGTGCCAGCAGCTTAGAGCGGCTCTCCTACGAGCAGTACTTC. Amino acids: CASSLERLSYEQYF.